The 18 T cell receptor beta chains given below trace back to one sample, sequenced in a study of T cells in Graves' hyperthyroidism and ophthalmopathy. Researchers took RNA transcripts and amplified the TCR beta CDR3 regions from them. The HTBI set primed first-round TCR CDR3 RT-PCR. TCRdb redid the calling of the multiplex PCR reads with MiXCR, one entry per CDR3 protein. The sample has fewer than 450,000 distinct CDR3 sequences, 12% to 15% seen once. Sequenced sample: blood. All receptors derive from a woman between 55 and 75 years old with Graves' ophthalmopathy.

This clonotype was seen at least ten times. The chain links TRBV12-5 to TRBJ1-1; D is possibly TRBD1 (5 bases). V lost 7 bases and J lost 4, with 16 bases in between. CDR1 is LGHNT, CDR2 FRNRAP, per germline. This CDR3 region has 14 residues. The CDR3 DNA reads as TGTGCTAGTGCCTCAACAGGAGACCTCACTGAAGCTTTCTTT. Translated, it gives CASASTGDLTEAFF.

As for this clonotype: This may stem from a read error, because a much larger clone lies one nucleotide away. V is TRBV20-1 and J is TRBJ2-2; weak D call: TRBD1 (6 bases). The CDR3 length is 16 residues. Germline V lookup: CDR1 DFQATT, CDR2 SNEGSKA (reference sequence). The CDR3, as DNA: TGCAGTGATAGAGATCCGGGACACACGAACACCGGGGAGCTGTTTTTT. Amino acid sequence: CSDRDPGHTNTGELFF.

For this clonotype: The junction does not match germline at one end; this may be a read error. The chain combines TRBV7-2 with TRBJ2-3; 10 positions agree with TRBD2. This CDR3 region has 16 residues. From germline, CDR1 is SGHTA and CDR2 FQGNSA. In nucleotides, the CDR3 is TGTTCCAGCAGCTTAGCGGGTAGCGGGGGGACAGATACGCAGTATTTT. Its translation: CSSSLAGSGGTDTQYF.

This clonotype appeared many times. This chain links TRBV5-6 with TRBJ2-7, with D uncertain. The CDR3 contains 14 residues. CDR1 is SGHDT and CDR2 is YYEEEE in the germline V gene. V was shortened by 5 bases and J by 4 bases, with 16 bases between the two germline ends. CDR3 region: CASSSVWETYEQYF. Written as DNA, the CDR3 is TGTGCCAGCAGTTCCGTTTGGGAAACTTACGAGCAGTACTTC.

This clonotype was detected only a few times. This chain uses TRBV7-8 with TRBJ2-2; D not certain. Germline V gives CDR1 SGHVS, CDR2 FQNEAQ. Trimming pared 5 bases from V and 3 bases from J, leaving 10 bases between. The CDR3 consists of 14 residues. CDR3 residues: CASSISRDTGELFF. CDR3 nucleotides: TGTGCCAGCAGCATTAGCCGGGACACCGGGGAGCTGTTTTTT.

This clonotype showed up just a few times. The chain has TRBV5-1 and TRBJ1-1, with TRBD1 as a possible D gene (5 bases). Germline V gene sequence: CDR1 SGHRS, CDR2 YFSETQ. There are 15 residues in the CDR3. The germline V and J ends were trimmed by 5 bases and 2 bases, with 16 bases remaining between them. The CDR3 region has the DNA TGCGCCAGCAGACCTACCTCGGGGCCTAACACTGAAGCTTTCTTT. Protein product: CASRPTSGPNTEAFF.

This clonotype was counted many times. The chain employs TRBV5-1 and TRBJ2-1; TRBD1 agrees at 9 bases. The CDR3 runs to 15 residues. Per germline, CDR1 SGHRS and CDR2 YFSETQ. Losses at the gene ends were 2 bases for V and 6 bases for J; bases not matched to a gene: 6. The CDR3 DNA reads as TGCGCCAGCAGCTTTGGGGACAGGGACACCAATGAGCAGTTCTTC. Its protein product is CASSFGDRDTNEQFF.

In the case of this clonotype: The germline gene is not matched at one end of the junction; a read error may be the cause. The gene calls are TRBV9 and TRBJ2-3, with TRBD1 matching 9 bases. Germline V gene sequence: CDR1 SGDLS, CDR2 YYNGEE. The length of the CDR3 is 16 residues. In DNA form, the CDR3 reads TGTGCCAACAGCCCCTCGGGGACAGGGCTCACAGATACGCAGTATTTT. It specifies CANSPSGTGLTDTQYF. The full variable domain, completed using reference TRBV9 and TRBJ2-3, is DSGVTQTPKHLITATGQRVTLRCSPRSGDLSVYWYQQSLDQGLQFLIQYYNGEERAKGNILERFSAQQFPDLHSELNLSSLELGDSALYFCANSPSGTGLTDTQYFGPGTRLTVL.

This chain joins TRBV11-2 and TRBJ2-3; 8 bases align to TRBD1. The CDR3 is 14 amino acids. Looked up from germline, CDR1 is SGHAT and CDR2 is FQNNGV. The J segment lost 6 bases and the V segment lost 5 bases, leaving 7 bases of the junction unmatched. For the CDR3, the DNA is TGTGCCAGCAGCGCGACCGGACAGGGCGATACGCAGTATTTT. Translated, it gives CASSATGQGDTQYF.

This clonotype has ten or more counts. Germline and junction disagree at one end, which may indicate a read error. V gene TRBV7-8 combines with J gene TRBJ2-7; TRBD2 aligns across 11 bases. In germline, CDR1 is SGHVS, CDR2 FQNEAQ. CDR3 length: 16 amino acids. The CDR3 spells CASSLAGGSRVYEQYF. CDR3 in DNA: TGTGCCAGCAGCCTAGCGGGAGGCTCGCGGGTATACGAGCAGTACTTC.

The chain joins TRBV20-1 to TRBJ2-3, with 15 bases matching TRBD2. V lost 5 bases and J lost 2; bases outside the gene matches: 8. From germline, CDR1 is DFQATT and CDR2 SNEGSKA (reference sequence). The CDR3 is made up of 17 amino acids. This CDR3 is CSAAAGLAGGATDTQYF. The CDR3 DNA reads TGCAGTGCTGCAGCGGGACTAGCGGGAGGAGCCACAGATACGCAGTATTTT.

This clonotype showed up just a few times. The V and J genes are TRBV27 and TRBJ2-1, with a possible D match to TRBD2 (5 bases). Germline V gene lookup returns CDR1 MNHEY and CDR2 SMNVEV (reference sequence). CDR3 length equals 15 residues. V was clipped by 4 bases and J by 4 bases, with 14 bases between them. The CDR3 is CASSSTGGLYNEQFF. CDR3 sequence (DNA): TGTGCCAGCAGTTCCACGGGCGGGCTTTACAATGAGCAGTTCTTC.

The table lists this clonotype with many counts. This chain joins TRBV2 and TRBJ1-4; D is possibly TRBD1 (6 bases). The germline V and J ends were trimmed by 3 bases and 0 bases, with 17 bases remaining between them. The length of the CDR3 is 18 residues. In germline, CDR1 is SNHLY, CDR2 FYNNEI. The CDR3: CASSDWRGGPATNEKLFF. The CDR3 DNA reads as TGTGCCAGCAGTGACTGGAGGGGGGGACCTGCAACTAATGAAAAACTGTTTTTT. Filled out from reference TRBV2 and TRBJ1-4, the complete variable domain reads EPEVTQTPSHQVTQMGQEVILRCVPISNHLYFYWYRQILGQKVEFLVSFYNNEISEKSEIFDDQFSVERPDGSNFTLKIRSTKLEDSAMYFCASSDWRGGPATNEKLFFGSGTQLSVL.

This clonotype was counted many times. The V call is TRBV28, the J call TRBJ1-4; D possibly corresponds to TRBD1 (5 bases). CDR3 length: 15 amino acids. The germline CDR1 and CDR2 sequences are MDHEN and SYDVKM. Trimming pared 5 bases from V and 0 bases from J, leaving 10 bases between. The CDR3 reads CASSQGGATNEKLFF. The CDR3 coding sequence is TGTGCCAGCAGTCAGGGTGGAGCAACTAATGAAAAACTGTTTTTT.

At least ten counts were recorded for this clonotype. V is TRBV6-1 and J is TRBJ1-2, with a tentative D call TRBD1 (6 bases). The V gene lost 5 bases and the J gene lost 3 bases, with 10 bases spanning the gap. The CDR3 loop spans 13 amino acids. The germline V gene has CDR1 MNHNS and CDR2 SASEGT. CDR3 in amino acids: CASSPGADYGYTF. DNA for the CDR3: TGTGCCAGCAGTCCAGGGGCGGACTATGGCTACACCTTC.

This clonotype was detected only a few times. V and J are TRBV19 and TRBJ1-2; 8 bases map to TRBD1. The V and J ends lost 4 bases and 10 bases, in that order; junction bases with no gene match: 17. This CDR3 is 16 amino acids long. The V gene's germline CDR1 is LNHDA and CDR2 SQIVND (reference sequence). The CDR3 nucleotides are TGTGCCAGTAGTAGACCGGGACAGGCACGGGACGGTGCCTACACCTTC. Translated, it gives CASSRPGQARDGAYTF.

The sample holds a few counts of this clonotype. V is TRBV4-1 and J is TRBJ2-1; no reliable D call. The V end lost 0 bases, the J end lost 3 bases, and 0 bases lay between the germline ends. This CDR3 comprises 12 residues. CDR1 and CDR2 from the germline V gene are MGHRA and YSYEKL. The DNA of the CDR3 is TGCGCCAGCAGCCAAGACTACAATGAGCAGTTCTTC. Translating it yields CASSQDYNEQFF.

This clonotype was observed many times. The rearrangement joins TRBV5-1 to TRBJ2-7; D ambiguous. This CDR3 has 13 residues. V shed 3 bases and J shed 6 bases, with 13 bases lying between them. Germline V lookup: CDR1 SGHRS, CDR2 YFSETQ. This CDR3 is CASSSDNSGEQYF. As DNA, the CDR3 is TGCGCCAGCAGCTCTGACAACAGTGGCGAGCAGTACTTC.